A single sample is the source of the 17 T cell receptor beta chains below, sequenced in a study of shared clonotypes between healthy human individuals. Only CD45RO-negative cells positively selected for CCR7 counted as naive CD8 cells, so terminally differentiated effector memory CD45RA+ cells were excluded. The data were produced by immunoSEQ multiplex PCR, yet TCRdb's version contains in-frame clones alone and is incomplete. The sample has around 1.9 million clones, about 93% seen once. The sample was naive CD8+ T cells from PBMCs. All receptors come from a man aged 18 to 29 in good health. Some clones in this sample may be carry-over from other donors' samples.

As regards this clone: Other DNA sequences from this sample encode an identical CDR3 as well. J is TRBJ2-1 and V is TRBV27; D remains unclear. Trimming pared 4 bases from V and 2 bases from J, leaving 9 bases between. The CDR3 contains 14 residues. CDR1 and CDR2 from the germline V gene are MNHEY and SMNVEV (reference sequence). The CDR3 sequence is CASSSDRAYNEQFF. CDR3 nucleotides: TGTGCCAGCAGTTCGGACCGAGCCTACAATGAGCAGTTCTTC.

The rearrangement uses TRBV2 and TRBJ1-4, with 7 bases matching TRBD1. V lost 6 bases and J lost 5; bases outside the gene matches: 6. Germline loops: CDR1 SNHLY, CDR2 FYNNEI. The length of the CDR3 is 14 residues. The CDR3 DNA follows: TGTGCCAGCAGCTCCCGGGACAGAAATGAAAAACTGTTTTTT. This sequence encodes CASSSRDRNEKLFF.

The rearrangement links TRBV11-2 to TRBJ2-7; D might be TRBD2 (5 bases). The ends were cut back, 1 base at V and 2 bases at J, with 24 bases in the middle. The CDR3 is 19 residues long. Germline CDR1 reads SGHAT; CDR2 reads FQNNGV. The CDR3 nucleotides read TGTGCCAGCAGCTTAGCCGGCGAGGTGCTAACACGGGGAGCCTACGAGCAGTACTTC. It translates to CASSLAGEVLTRGAYEQYF.

This clone was counted a few times. The identical CDR3 is also encoded by other nucleotide sequences in the sample. The chain employs TRBV27 and TRBJ1-1; 9 bases map to TRBD1. V dropped 2 bases and J dropped 3; count of bases not matched to a gene: 1. CDR1 is MNHEY and CDR2 is SMNVEV in the germline V gene (reference sequence). The CDR3 consists of 14 residues. The CDR3 loop reads CASSLNRGHTEAFF. In DNA, the CDR3 is TGTGCCAGCAGTTTAAACAGGGGGCACACTGAAGCTTTCTTT.

DNA for the CDR3: TGTGCCAGTAGTATTGGGACAGCCACCTACAATGAGCAGTTCTTC. Translation gives CASSIGTATYNEQFF. The V call is TRBV19, the J call TRBJ2-1; TRBD1 aligns across 7 bases. Germline-derived CDR1 and CDR2 are LNHDA and SQIVND (reference sequence). Losses at the gene ends were 3 bases for V and 2 bases for J; bases not matched to a gene: 4. This CDR3 region has 15 residues.

The rearrangement links TRBV1 to TRBJ2-7; TRBD1, the D gene given by the table, was not confirmed from the DNA. TRBV1 is a pseudogene segment. The CDR3 is 18 amino acids. CDR3 loop: CTSSQVEGAPLFDYEQYF. CDR3 DNA: TGCACCAGCAGCCAAGTCGAGGGGGCGCCCCTCTTCGACTACGAGCAGTACTTC.

The genes are TRBV7-2 and TRBJ2-1; D is undetermined. The CDR3 length is 15 residues. Trimming took off 1 base at V and 6 bases at J, with 13 bases between the two ends. Germline V lookup: CDR1 SGHTA, CDR2 FQGNSA. Written as DNA, the CDR3 is TGTGCCAGCAGCTTAGGACGGTGGCCCATCAATGAGCAGTTCTTC. Translated: CASSLGRWPINEQFF.

The chain carries TRBV27 and TRBJ2-1, with 12 bases fitting TRBD1. J gave up 7 bases and V 4 bases, and 8 bases lay outside the gene matches. Germline V gene lookup returns CDR1 MNHEY and CDR2 SMNVEV (reference sequence). The CDR3 totals 16 residues. The CDR3 sequence is CASSSNRDRGRNEQFF. The CDR3 DNA sequence: TGTGCCAGCAGTTCAAACCGGGACAGGGGGCGGAATGAGCAGTTCTTC.

This chain uses TRBV28 with TRBJ2-7, with 8 bases that match TRBD2. Germline values: CDR1 MDHEN, CDR2 SYDVKM. The V segment lost 3 bases and the J segment 2 bases; nucleotides outside the gene matches: 9. The CDR3 runs to 16 residues. CDR3 DNA sequence: TGTGCCAGCAGTTTTTTCCGGGGACTAGTCCCCTACGAGCAGTACTTC. It codes for CASSFFRGLVPYEQYF.

J is TRBJ2-7 and V is TRBV27, with D uncertain. V lost 4 bases and J lost 0, with 19 bases in between. CDR3 length equals 17 residues. From germline, CDR1 is MNHEY and CDR2 SMNVEV (reference sequence). The CDR3 DNA follows: TGTGCCAGCAGTTCCTATCGAGCTCCTGTGAGCTCCTACGAGCAGTACTTC. Translation: CASSSYRAPVSSYEQYF.

The V gene is TRBV29-1, the J gene TRBJ2-1, with a possible D match to TRBD1 (6 bases). This CDR3 comprises 12 residues. Per the germline V gene, CDR1 is SQVTM and CDR2 is ANQGSEA. The V gene lost 5 bases and the J gene lost 8 bases, with 13 bases spanning the gap. CDR3 region: CSVPNRAHEQFF. The CDR3 DNA is TGCAGCGTTCCGAACAGGGCCCATGAGCAGTTCTTC.

The rearrangement links TRBV7-8 to TRBJ1-5; TRBD1 matches 7 bases. The germline CDR1 and CDR2 sequences are SGHVS and FQNEAQ. The V gene end was trimmed by 4 bases and the J gene end by 7 bases; junction bases not matched to a gene: 7. CDR3 length: 14 residues. CDR3 residues: CASSSGQVRQPQHF. As DNA, the CDR3 is TGTGCCAGCAGCTCAGGACAGGTTCGCCAGCCCCAGCATTTT.

This chain links TRBV6-5 with TRBJ1-1; the D gene is possibly TRBD1 (5 bases). The CDR3 is made up of 14 amino acids. The germline V and J ends were trimmed by 0 bases and 6 bases, with 11 bases remaining between them. Germline lookup yields CDR1 MNHEY and CDR2 SVGAGI. CDR3 bases: TGTGCCAGCAGTTACTCGAATGAGGGACCTGAAGCTTTCTTT. It translates to CASSYSNEGPEAFF.

This clone was seen only once. V is TRBV6-1 and J is TRBJ2-3; D unresolved. The V gene lost 8 bases and the J gene lost 1 base, with 10 bases spanning the gap. Germline values: CDR1 MNHNS, CDR2 SASEGT. The length of the CDR3 is 13 residues. The CDR3 sequence: CASAASRTDTQYF. CDR3 in DNA: TGTGCCAGCGCGGCGTCACGCACAGATACGCAGTATTTT.

V usage is TRBV7-8 and J usage is TRBJ2-4, with 11 bases lining up with TRBD2. The CDR3 has 16 residues. Germline V CDR1 and CDR2: SGHVS, FQNEAQ. Trimming removed 5 bases from V and 7 bases from J; junction bases left unmatched: 10. CDR3 amino acids: CASSVGFSGGENIQYF. Here the CDR3 DNA reads TGTGCCAGCAGCGTAGGGTTTAGCGGGGGGGAGAACATTCAGTACTTC.

The DNA of the CDR3 is TGTGCCAGCGCGCCGGGCGCAGGGGGGGTCACTAAGAACACTGAAGCTTTCTTT. Protein: CASAPGAGGVTKNTEAFF. This sequence joins TRBV5-8 and TRBJ1-1; 7 bases agree with TRBD1. CDR1 and CDR2 from the germline V gene are SGHTS and YDEGEE. This CDR3 contains 18 residues. The trim removed 7 bases at V and 1 base at J, leaving 19 bases unmatched.

The CDR3 region is CASSGVGYGNTIYF. The CDR3 bases are TGTGCCAGCAGTGGGGTGGGTTATGGAAACACCATATATTTT. The chain uses TRBV25-1 and TRBJ1-3; D uncertain. Deletions cut 4 bases from V and 3 bases from J, with 10 bases between. This CDR3 has 14 amino acids. Germline values: CDR1 MGHDK, CDR2 SYGVNS.